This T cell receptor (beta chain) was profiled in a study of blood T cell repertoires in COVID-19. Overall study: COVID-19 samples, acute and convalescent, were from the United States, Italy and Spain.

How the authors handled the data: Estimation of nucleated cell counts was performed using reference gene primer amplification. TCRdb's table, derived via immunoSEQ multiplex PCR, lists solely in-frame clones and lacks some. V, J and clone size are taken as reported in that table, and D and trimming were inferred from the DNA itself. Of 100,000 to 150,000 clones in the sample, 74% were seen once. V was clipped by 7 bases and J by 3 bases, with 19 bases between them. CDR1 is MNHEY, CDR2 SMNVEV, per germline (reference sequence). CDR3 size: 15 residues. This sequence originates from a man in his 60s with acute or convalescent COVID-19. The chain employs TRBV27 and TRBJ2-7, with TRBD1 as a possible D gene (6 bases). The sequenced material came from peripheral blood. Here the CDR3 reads CASMMVGHLNYEQYF. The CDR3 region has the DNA TGTGCCAGCATGATGGTGGGACACCTCAACTACGAGCAGTACTTC.